This T cell receptor beta chain was found in a study of shared clonotypes between healthy human individuals (TCRdb year 2020). Describing the broader study: A couple of women and three men aged 18 to 49 years were included in the cohort. Blood TCR repertoires of five healthy adults were deeply sequenced to estimate repertoire size and the extent of clonotype sharing between individuals. Libraries were prepared and TCR repertoires were sequenced by different laboratories using diverse techniques, in order to increase sequencing depth and limit assay-specific biases. Each donor's leukapheresis produced roughly between roughly 0.85 and 10 billion PBMCs.

General findings and caveats noted by the study authors: Pairwise subsampling led to the expectation that sequencing depth would affect the degree of clonotype sharing among donors. Sampling was limited to blood, and TCR repertoires in tissue likely differ from TCR repertoires in blood. Because the study included only a small number of donors, the genetic and exposure-history diversity represented was limited.

This clone came up once. Its antigen remains undetermined. Base qualities are missing; no much larger clone stands one base away. CDR1 and CDR2, looked up from the germline V gene, are SGHAT and FQNNGV. The CDR3 measures 13 amino acids from cysteine to phenylalanine. Only the CDR3 part of the read is kept: 39 bases, read in frame from the first base. Trimming removed 3 bases from V and 2 bases from J, leaving 8 bases between the germline ends. Using the deep immunoSEQ assay, TCR CDR3 regions were amplified from genomic DNA by multiplex PCR. Genomic DNA extracted from each cell subset was distributed evenly over all wells of several immunoSEQ 96-well plates, and each plate served as one replicate. Each replicate PCR for unsorted PBMC received approximately 300 ng genomic DNA, equal to tens of thousands of T cell genomes. Genomic DNA from unsorted PBMC was sequenced over ten immunoSEQ deep assay plates. Purified libraries were quantified with a Qubit 3.0 fluorometer, sized on a Bioanalyzer 2100, and re-quantified with the KAPA Library Quantification kit. Every immunoSEQ 96-well plate was sequenced on a separate single-read 150-cycle Illumina NextSeq 550 flow cell. The paper's data handling went like this. Because only junctional sequences without quality scores were contained in the immunoSEQ output, filtering matching that applied to full-length reads could not be performed. Sequences were annotated with PyIR, a Python wrapper for IgBLAST v1.9, and V/J genes and CDR3 were assigned using IMGT germline references. Reads with weak V/J assignments (E-value above 1e-6), missing CDR3, stop codons, out-of-frame junctions, or ambiguous translated residues were removed. V3J clonotypes were defined by identical inferred V gene, J gene, and CDR3 amino acid sequence. Percentage overlap between repertoires was calculated by dividing the number of shared unique clonotypes by the size of the smaller repertoire. Three approaches were used to assess repertoire richness: RTK rarefaction, the Chao1 estimator, and Recon v2.1 estimates of unobserved clonotypes. In its TCRdb copy, this immuneACCESS table keeps in-frame sequences only and misses some clones. Where compared with another copy, unresolved V genes explain less than half of these, and the others have no known cause. V, J and clone size are taken as reported in that table, and D and trimming were inferred from the DNA itself. This sample comprises about 480,000 clones, nearly 80% of them detected only once. The top ten constitute approximately 13% of the sample.

Healthy HIV-negative adults with no recently reported acute infections or vaccinations were included as donors. Only Caucasian adults living in Nashville, Tennessee, USA were represented among the donors. For unsorted samples, about 90 million PBMCs were counted, and genomic DNA was extracted using the QIAamp DNA Blood Mini kit. Blood was collected by leukapheresis, and PBMCs were isolated by Ficoll-Histopaque density gradient centrifugation and then cryopreserved in liquid nitrogen vapor phase. The receptor chain draws on TRBV11-2 and TRBJ2-7; TRBD1 might be the D gene, on 5 matching bases. Sequencing was carried out using PBMCs. The clonotype comes from a woman aged 40 to 50 in good health. Some clones in this sample may be carry-over from other donors' samples. The CDR3 here reads CASSFDSTYEQYF. The bases read TGTGCCAGCAGCTTCGACAGTACCTACGAGCAGTACTTC.